The rows below give T cell receptor beta chains drawn from one sample of a study of beta chain features in type 1 diabetes. Data came from immunoSEQ multiplex PCR; TCRdb stores just in-frame clones and leaves some out. The table has about 270,000 clones, approximately 14% seen once. Sequencing used naive CD4+ T cells from blood. These receptors were taken from a man aged 25 to 40 with type 1 diabetes. Both conserved end residues are part of each CDR3. The D gene is left open where the match is weak. Some rows mark clone size as missing; the rest say once, few, many or name a class of expanded clone.

. TRBJ2-3 TRBD2 18 TRBV30 TGTGCCTGGAGTGTATTTGGGAGGGGACCCCCTAGCACAGATACGCAGTATTTT CAWSVFGRGPPSTDTQYF
few TRBJ2-3 TRBD2 18 TRBV4-1 TGCGCCAGCAGCCAGGGGACTAGCGGGATGAGGGCAGCAGATACGCAGTATTTT CASSQGTSGMRAADTQYF
few TRBJ1-5 . 13 TRBV19 TGTGCCAGTAGTATCCAACGGAATCAGCCCCAGCATTTT CASSIQRNQPQHF
few TRBJ2-1 . 14 TRBV7-2 TGTGCCAGCAGCTTGAGCGACAGGTACAATGAGCAGTTCTTC CASSLSDRYNEQFF
. TRBJ2-3 . 14 TRBV18 TGTGCCAGCTCACCATACACTATCGGTGATACGCAGTATTTT CASSPYTIGDTQYF
. TRBJ2-1 TRBD2 16 TRBV9 TGTGCCAGCAGCGTAGCGGGACTAGCGGGAGCAGGCGAGCAGTTCTTC CASSVAGLAGAGEQFF
few TRBJ1-5 TRBD1 17 TRBV28 TGTGCCAGCAGGATCGAAGGGACAGGGGGCTATAATCAGCCCCAGCATTTT CASRIEGTGGYNQPQHF
. TRBJ2-3 . 16 TRBV9 TGTGCCAGCAGCGTAGGCGGGGCGGGGAGCACAGATACGCAGTATTTT CASSVGGAGSTDTQYF
. TRBJ2-5 TRBD2 16 TRBV25-1 TGTGCCAGCAGTGAATTGGGGCACGGGGGGCAAGAGACCCAGTACTTC CASSELGHGGQETQYF
. TRBJ1-4 . 14 TRBV6-5 TGTGCCAGCAGTTTCCGAGGAACTAATGAAAAACTGTTTTTT CASSFRGTNEKLFF
few TRBJ2-7 . 14 TRBV18 TGTGCCAGCTCACCACCGCAGGGCTCCTACGAGCAGTACTTC CASSPPQGSYEQYF
few TRBJ2-3 TRBD2 15 TRBV7-9 TGTGCCAGCAGCGCTTTAGCGGGAGCCACAGATACGCAGTATTTT CASSALAGATDTQYF
. TRBJ2-1 TRBD2 16 TRBV5-1 TGCGCCAGCAGCCGCACTACTAGCGGGAGCTACAATGAGCAGTTCTTC CASSRTTSGSYNEQFF
. TRBJ2-1 . 13 TRBV2 TGTGCCAGCATGTTACAGCCTGGTAATGAGCAGTTCTTC CASMLQPGNEQFF
. TRBJ2-7 TRBD1 14 TRBV10-3 TGTGCCATCACCGGACAGGGCGACGCGGGGGAGCAGTACTTC CAITGQGDAGEQYF
. TRBJ2-2 . 14 TRBV9 TGTGCCAGCAGCGTGGGGAGAAACACCGGGGAGCTGTTTTTT CASSVGRNTGELFF
. TRBJ2-5 . 13 TRBV7-2 TGTGCCAGCAGCTTAGTTGGCAGAGAGACCCAGTACTTC CASSLVGRETQYF
. TRBJ1-1 . 15 TRBV7-9 TGTGCCAGCAGCTTACCAGATATACGTACCACTGAAGCTTTCTTT CASSLPDIRTTEAFF
. TRBJ1-2 . 15 TRBV9 TGTGCCAGCAGCGTAGAGGCAGCGCAGAACTATGGCTACACCTTC CASSVEAAQNYGYTF
once TRBJ1-4 TRBD1 14 TRBV19 TGTGCCAGTAGTCCCGGGACAGAGACAGAAAAACTGTTTTTT CASSPGTETEKLFF
few TRBJ2-7 TRBD1 12 TRBV30 TGTGCCTGGAGTAGACAGGGTTACGAGCAGTACTTC CAWSRQGYEQYF
. TRBJ1-5 . 14 TRBV6-6 TGTGCCAGCAGCTTGCGGGTGGAGGGACAGCCCCAGCATTTT CASSLRVEGQPQHF
. TRBJ1-1 . 16 TRBV10-3 TGTGCCATCAGTGAGACAGGGTCCGGTAAAAACACTGAAGCTTTCTTT CAISETGSGKNTEAFF
few TRBJ2-1 TRBD1 13 TRBV19 TGTGCCACCAACAGGGGCCATTACAATGAGCAGTTCTTC CATNRGHYNEQFF
few TRBJ2-6 . 15 TRBV6-1 TGTGCCAGCACCTTGTTCAGCTCTGGGGCCAACGTCCTGACTTTC CASTLFSSGANVLTF
. TRBJ1-5 . 15 TRBV4-3 TGCGCCAGCAGCCAAGATCGGTATAGCAATCAGCCCCAGCATTTT CASSQDRYSNQPQHF
. TRBJ2-1 . 12 TRBV2 TGTGCCAGCAAGGGCAGGGTTTTAGAGCAGTTCTTC CASKGRVLEQFF
. TRBJ1-1 . 20 TRBV9 TGTGCCAGCAGCCCCGTAGGTCGGGCCCCATTGACAGAACTGAACACTGAAGCTTTCTTT CASSPVGRAPLTELNTEAFF
. TRBJ2-7 TRBD2 17 TRBV15 TGTGCCACCAGCAGAGATTTAGGGACTAGTGACTCCTACGAGCAGTACTTC CATSRDLGTSDSYEQYF
few TRBJ2-1 . 13 TRBV10-3 TGTGCCATCAGTGTGACGGGGTACAATGAGCAGTTCTTC CAISVTGYNEQFF
. TRBJ2-7 TRBD1 14 TRBV14 TGTGCCAGCAGCCAAGCCGACAGGGGGAACGAGCAGTACTTC CASSQADRGNEQYF
few TRBJ2-5 TRBD2 15 TRBV25-1 TGTGCCAGCAGTGATTTTAGCGGGGGGCAAGAGACCCAGTACTTC CASSDFSGGQETQYF
. TRBJ2-1 TRBD2 11 TRBV7-9 TGTGCCAGCAGCTCAGGACTAGCGCAGTTCTTC CASSSGLAQFF
few TRBJ2-3 . 13 TRBV30 TGTGCCTGGGGGCACAGCCTGACAGATACGCAGTATTTT CAWGHSLTDTQYF
. TRBJ2-5 . 12 TRBV18 TGTGCCAGCTCACCCCGGGGGGAGACCCAGTACTTC CASSPRGETQYF